This is a list of T cell receptor beta chains from one sample in a study of blood T cell repertoires in COVID-19. The method was immunoSEQ multiplex PCR; TCRdb's version includes in-frame clones alone and lacks a portion of them. The repertoire holds roughly 70,000 clones, with 75% to 90% as singletons. The source material was peripheral blood. The receptor source for this set is a man at least 80 years old with acute or convalescent COVID-19. CDR3s leave out the opening cysteine and the closing phenylalanine or tryptophan. Each record gives: V gene, J gene, CDR3 protein.

TRBV11-2	TRBJ1-1	ASSKPRQGHTEAF
TRBV29-1	TRBJ1-1	SVVTGNTEAF
TRBV30	TRBJ1-3	AWSTRDSYSSGNTIY
TRBV5-6	TRBJ2-3	ASSDGLHRSAPTQY
TRBV11-2	TRBJ1-1	ASSAPQGLNTEAF
TRBV10-2	TRBJ1-6	ASLQSGNSPLH
TRBV27	TRBJ1-2	ASSLTGEYGYT
TRBV6-5	TRBJ2-7	ASSPLYEQY
TRBV30	TRBJ1-5	AWSSSSNQPQH
TRBV19	TRBJ2-7	ASSSRTSGPLYEQY
TRBV7-9	TRBJ2-6	ASSLPRVGANVLT
TRBV5-1	TRBJ2-5	ASSLYLAGGWPETQY
TRBV19	TRBJ1-4	ASSSGADRNEKLF
TRBV27	TRBJ1-1	ASSERTGAGEAF
TRBV20-1	TRBJ1-1	SKVRATEAF
TRBV19	TRBJ1-2	ATAQQGDYGYT
TRBV11-2	TRBJ2-1	ASSLGVLAGGGDEQF
TRBV5-1	TRBJ2-7	ASSLEGSYEQY
TRBV7-3	TRBJ2-2	ASTSVAGTGELF
TRBV27	TRBJ2-1	ASSLGQTSYNEQF
TRBV5-4	TRBJ2-3	AGASGGPVTDTQY
TRBV14	TRBJ1-2	ASSQSLSRQGVNYGYT
TRBV9	TRBJ1-6	ASSVRESSYNSPLH
TRBV14	TRBJ2-5	ASSETTRRETQY
TRBV28	TRBJ2-5	ASSGQGRGETQY
TRBV2	TRBJ1-3	ASSSGVSGNTIY
TRBV10-3	TRBJ1-3	ARESSGNTIY
TRBV6-5	TRBJ2-4	ASSSRDRLAKNIQY
TRBV5-8	TRBJ2-1	ASSLSSNNEQF
TRBV2	TRBJ1-5	ASSRTGGLQPQH
TRBV2	TRBJ2-6	ASSDGGAGANVLT
TRBV5-1	TRBJ2-3	ASREGVPDTQY
TRBV10-2	TRBJ2-3	ASSPGWPDTQY
TRBV19	TRBJ1-2	ASSEAGTGGNYGYT
TRBV6-2/TRBV6-3	TRBJ1-3	ASSYSTIASGNTIY
TRBV18	TRBJ2-1	ASSPIQQGPSGQYYNEQF